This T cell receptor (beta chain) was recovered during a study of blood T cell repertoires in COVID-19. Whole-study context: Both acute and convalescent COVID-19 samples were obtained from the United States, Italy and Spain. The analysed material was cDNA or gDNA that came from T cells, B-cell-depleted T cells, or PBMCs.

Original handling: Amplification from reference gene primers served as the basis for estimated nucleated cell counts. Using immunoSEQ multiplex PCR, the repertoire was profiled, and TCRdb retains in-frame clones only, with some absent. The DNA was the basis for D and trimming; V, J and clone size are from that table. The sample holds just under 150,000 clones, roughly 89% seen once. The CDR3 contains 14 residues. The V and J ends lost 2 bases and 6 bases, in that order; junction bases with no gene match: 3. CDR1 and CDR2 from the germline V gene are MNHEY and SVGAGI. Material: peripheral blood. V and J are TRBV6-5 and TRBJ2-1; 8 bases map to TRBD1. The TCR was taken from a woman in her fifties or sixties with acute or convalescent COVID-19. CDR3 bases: TGTGCCAGCAGTTACAAGGACAGGGCCAATGAGCAGTTCTTC. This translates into CASSYKDRANEQFF.